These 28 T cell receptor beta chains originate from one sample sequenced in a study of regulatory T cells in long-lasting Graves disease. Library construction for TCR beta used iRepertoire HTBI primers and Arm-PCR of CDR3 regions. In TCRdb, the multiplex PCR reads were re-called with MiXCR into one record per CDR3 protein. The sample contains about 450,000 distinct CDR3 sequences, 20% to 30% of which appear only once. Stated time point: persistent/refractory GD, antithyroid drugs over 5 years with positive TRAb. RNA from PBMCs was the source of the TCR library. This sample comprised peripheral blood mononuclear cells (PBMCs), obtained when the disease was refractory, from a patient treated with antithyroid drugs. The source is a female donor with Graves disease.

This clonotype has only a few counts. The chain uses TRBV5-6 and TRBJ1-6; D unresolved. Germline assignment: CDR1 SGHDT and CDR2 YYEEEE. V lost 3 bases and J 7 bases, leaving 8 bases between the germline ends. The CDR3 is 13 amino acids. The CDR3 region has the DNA TGTGCCAGCAGCTGGTCCGGAAATTCACCCCTCCACTTT. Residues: CASSWSGNSPLHF. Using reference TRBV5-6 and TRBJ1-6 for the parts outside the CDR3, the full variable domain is DAGVTQSPTHLIKTRGQQVTLRCSPKSGHDTVSWYQQALGQGPQFIFQYYEEEERQRGNFPDRFSGHQFPNYSSELNVNALLLGDSALYLCASSWSGNSPLHFGNGTRLTVT.

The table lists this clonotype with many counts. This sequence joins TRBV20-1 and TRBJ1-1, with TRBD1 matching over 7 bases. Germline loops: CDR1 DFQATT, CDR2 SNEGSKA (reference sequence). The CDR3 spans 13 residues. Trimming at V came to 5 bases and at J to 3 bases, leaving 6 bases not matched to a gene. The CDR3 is CSAGTGEYTEAFF. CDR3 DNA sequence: TGCAGTGCTGGAACAGGGGAGTACACTGAAGCTTTCTTT.

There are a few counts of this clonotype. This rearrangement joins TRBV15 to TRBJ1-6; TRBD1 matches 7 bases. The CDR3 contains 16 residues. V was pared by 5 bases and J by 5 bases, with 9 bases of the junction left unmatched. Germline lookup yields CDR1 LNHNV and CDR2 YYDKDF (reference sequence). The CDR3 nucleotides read TGTGCCACCAGCTCCCGTGGAGACAGGGATAATTCACCCCTCCACTTT. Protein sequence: CATSSRGDRDNSPLHF.

The CDR3 nucleotides are TGTGCCAGCAGCCGAGACAGGGGAGGAATACGAGAAAAACTGTTTTTT. Its translation is CASSRDRGGIREKLFF. The chain couples TRBV13 to TRBJ1-4; 8 bases are a match to TRBD1. CDR1 is PRHDT, CDR2 FYEKMQ, per germline (reference sequence). This CDR3 contains 16 residues. The V and J ends lost 5 bases and 8 bases, in that order; junction bases with no gene match: 13.

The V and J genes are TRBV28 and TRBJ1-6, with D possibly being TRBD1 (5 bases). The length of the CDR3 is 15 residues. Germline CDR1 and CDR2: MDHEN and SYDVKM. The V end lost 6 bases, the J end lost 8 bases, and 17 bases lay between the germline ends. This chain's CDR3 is CASRGVGTRDSPLHF. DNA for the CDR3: TGTGCCAGCAGGGGTGTCGGGACTCGGGATTCACCCCTCCACTTT.

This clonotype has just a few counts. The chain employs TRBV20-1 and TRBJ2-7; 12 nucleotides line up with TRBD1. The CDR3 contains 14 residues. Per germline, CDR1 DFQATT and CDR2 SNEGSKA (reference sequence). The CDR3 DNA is TGCAGCGCGACCGGGACAGGGGGCCTCTACGAGCAGTACTTC. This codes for CSATGTGGLYEQYF.

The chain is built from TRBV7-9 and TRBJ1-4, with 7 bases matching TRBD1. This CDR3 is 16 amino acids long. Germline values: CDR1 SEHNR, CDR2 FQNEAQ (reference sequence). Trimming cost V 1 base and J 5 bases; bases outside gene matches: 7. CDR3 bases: TGTGCCAGCAGCTTAGAAGGGACAGAGAAAAATGAAAAACTGTTTTTT. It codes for CASSLEGTEKNEKLFF.

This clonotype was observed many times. The CDR3 protein is CASSVGDSFEKLFF. DNA for the CDR3: TGTGCCAGCTCGGTGGGGGACAGTTTCGAAAAACTGTTTTTT. The gene calls are TRBV12-3 or TRBV12-4 and TRBJ1-4; 7 bases are a match to TRBD1. The CDR3 loop spans 14 amino acids. After removal of 8 bases from V and 8 bases from J, the junction contained 11 bases not matched to a gene.

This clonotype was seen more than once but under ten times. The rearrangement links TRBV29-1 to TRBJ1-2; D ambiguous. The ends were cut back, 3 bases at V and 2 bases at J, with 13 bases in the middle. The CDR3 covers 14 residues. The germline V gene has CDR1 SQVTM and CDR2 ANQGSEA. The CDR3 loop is CSVDFRGSNYGYTF. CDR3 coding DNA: TGCAGCGTTGATTTTCGGGGATCCAACTATGGCTACACCTTC.

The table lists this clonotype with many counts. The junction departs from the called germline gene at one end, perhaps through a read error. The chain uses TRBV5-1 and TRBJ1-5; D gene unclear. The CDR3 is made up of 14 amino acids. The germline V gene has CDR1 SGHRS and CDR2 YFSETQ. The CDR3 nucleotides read TGTGCCAGCAGCTTACTAGGAGACAATCAGCCCCAGCATTTT. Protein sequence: CASSLLGDNQPQHF. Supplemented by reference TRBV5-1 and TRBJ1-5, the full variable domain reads KAGVTQTPRYLIKTRGQQVTLSCSPISGHRSVSWYQQTPGQGLQFLFEYFSETQRNKGNFPGRFSGRQFSNSRSEMNVSTLELGDSALYLCASSLLGDNQPQHFGDGTRLSIL.

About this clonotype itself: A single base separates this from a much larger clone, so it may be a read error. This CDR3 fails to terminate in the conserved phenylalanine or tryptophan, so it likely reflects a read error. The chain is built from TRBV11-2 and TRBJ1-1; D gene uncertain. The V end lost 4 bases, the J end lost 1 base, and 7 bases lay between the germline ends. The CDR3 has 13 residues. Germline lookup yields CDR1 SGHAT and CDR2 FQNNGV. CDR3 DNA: TGTGCCAGCAGCTCTCATTCGAACACTGAAGCTTTCCTT. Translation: CASSSHSNTEAFL.

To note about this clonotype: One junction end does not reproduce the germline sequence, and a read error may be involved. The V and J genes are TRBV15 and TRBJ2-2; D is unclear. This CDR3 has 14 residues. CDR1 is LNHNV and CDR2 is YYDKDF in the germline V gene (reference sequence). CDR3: CATSRDRATEELFF. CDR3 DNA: TGTGCCACCAGCAGAGACAGAGCGACCGAGGAGCTGTTTTTT.

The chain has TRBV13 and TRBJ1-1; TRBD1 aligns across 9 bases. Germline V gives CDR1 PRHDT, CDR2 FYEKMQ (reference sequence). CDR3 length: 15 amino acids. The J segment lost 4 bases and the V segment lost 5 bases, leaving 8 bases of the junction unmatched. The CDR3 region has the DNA TGTGCCAGCAGCATATCCGGGACAGGGAGCACTGAAGCTTTCTTT. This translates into CASSISGTGSTEAFF. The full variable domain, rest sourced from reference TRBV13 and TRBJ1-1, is AAGVIQSPRHLIKEKRETATLKCYPIPRHDTVYWYQQGPGQDPQFLISFYEKMQSDKGSIPDRFSAQQFSDYHSELNMSSLELGDSALYFCASSISGTGSTEAFFGQGTRLTVV.

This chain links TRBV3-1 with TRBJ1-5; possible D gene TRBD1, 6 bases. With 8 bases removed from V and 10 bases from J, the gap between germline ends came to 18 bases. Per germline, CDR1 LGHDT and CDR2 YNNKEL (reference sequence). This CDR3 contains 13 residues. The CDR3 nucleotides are TGTGCCAGCTCCCGGGGCCGCGGGGGCCCCCAGCATTTT. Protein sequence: CASSRGRGGPQHF. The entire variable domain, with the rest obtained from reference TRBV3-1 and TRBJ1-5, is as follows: DTAVSQTPKYLVTQMGNDKSIKCEQNLGHDTMYWYKQDSKKFLKIMFSYNNKELIINETVPNRFSPKSPDKAHLNLHINSLELGDSAVYFCASSRGRGGPQHFGDGTRLSIL.

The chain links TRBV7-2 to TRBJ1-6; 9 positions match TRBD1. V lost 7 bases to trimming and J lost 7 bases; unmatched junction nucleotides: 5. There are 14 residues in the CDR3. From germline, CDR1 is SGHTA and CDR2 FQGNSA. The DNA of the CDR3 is TGTGCCAGCAAACAGGGGGCGCAGAATTCACCCCTCCACTTT. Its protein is CASKQGAQNSPLHF.

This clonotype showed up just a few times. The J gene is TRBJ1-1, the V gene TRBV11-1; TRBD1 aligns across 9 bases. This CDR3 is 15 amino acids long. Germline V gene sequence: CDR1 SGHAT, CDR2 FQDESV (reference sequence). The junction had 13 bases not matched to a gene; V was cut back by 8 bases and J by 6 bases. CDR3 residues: CASRSNRDRVPEAFF. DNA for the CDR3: TGTGCCAGCCGAAGCAACCGGGACAGGGTGCCTGAAGCTTTCTTT.

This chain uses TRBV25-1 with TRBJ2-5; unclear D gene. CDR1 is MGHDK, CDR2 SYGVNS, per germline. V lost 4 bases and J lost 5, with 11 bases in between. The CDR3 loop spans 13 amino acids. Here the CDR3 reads CASSVPGWETQYF. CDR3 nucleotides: TGTGCCAGCAGTGTTCCGGGTTGGGAGACCCAGTACTTC.

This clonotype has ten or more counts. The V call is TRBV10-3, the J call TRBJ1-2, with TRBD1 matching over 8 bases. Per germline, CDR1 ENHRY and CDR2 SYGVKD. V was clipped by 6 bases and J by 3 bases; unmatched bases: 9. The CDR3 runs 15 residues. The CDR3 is CAIRKGGTGDYGYTF. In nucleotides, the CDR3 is TGTGCCATCAGGAAAGGAGGGACAGGAGACTATGGCTACACCTTC.

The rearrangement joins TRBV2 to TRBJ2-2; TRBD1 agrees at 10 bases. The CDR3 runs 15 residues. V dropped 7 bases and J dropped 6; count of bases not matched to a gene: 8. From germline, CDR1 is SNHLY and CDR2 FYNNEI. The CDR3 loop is CASKAGTGDAGELFF. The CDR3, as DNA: TGTGCCAGCAAGGCCGGGACAGGGGACGCCGGGGAGCTGTTTTTT.

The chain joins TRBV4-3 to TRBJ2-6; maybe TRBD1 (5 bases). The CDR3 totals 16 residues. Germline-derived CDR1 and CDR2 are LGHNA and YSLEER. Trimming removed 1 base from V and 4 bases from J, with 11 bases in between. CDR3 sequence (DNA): TGCGCCAGCAGCCAAGGACAGATATCCGGGGCCAACGTCCTGACTTTC. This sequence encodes CASSQGQISGANVLTF.

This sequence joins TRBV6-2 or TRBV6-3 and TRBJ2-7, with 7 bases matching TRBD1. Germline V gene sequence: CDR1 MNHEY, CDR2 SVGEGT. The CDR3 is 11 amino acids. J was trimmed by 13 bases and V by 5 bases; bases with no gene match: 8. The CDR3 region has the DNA TGTGCCAGCAGTAACCGGGACAGAAATTACTTC. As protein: CASSNRDRNYF.

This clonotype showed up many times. As DNA, the CDR3 is TGTGCCAGCAGCTTGCCCCGGACGGGGAACACTGAAGCTTTCTTT. It translates to CASSLPRTGNTEAFF. The rearrangement links TRBV5-4 to TRBJ1-1, with D unclear. This CDR3 has 15 residues. Germline V gene sequence: CDR1 SGHNT, CDR2 YYREEE (reference sequence). V lost 1 base and J 1 base, leaving 11 bases between the germline ends.

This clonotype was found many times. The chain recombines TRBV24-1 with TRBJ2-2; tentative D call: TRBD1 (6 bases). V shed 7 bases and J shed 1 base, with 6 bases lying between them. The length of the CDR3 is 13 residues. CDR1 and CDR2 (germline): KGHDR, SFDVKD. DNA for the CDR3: TGTGCCACCAGACAGGGGAACACCGGGGAGCTGTTTTTT. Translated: CATRQGNTGELFF.

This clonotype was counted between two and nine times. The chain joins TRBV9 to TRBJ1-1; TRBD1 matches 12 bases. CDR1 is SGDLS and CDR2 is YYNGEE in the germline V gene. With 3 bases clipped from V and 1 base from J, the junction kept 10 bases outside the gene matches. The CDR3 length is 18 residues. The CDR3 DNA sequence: TGTGCCAGCAGCGGTCAAGGTGGGACAGGGGGCACGAACACTGAAGCTTTCTTT. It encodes CASSGQGGTGGTNTEAFF. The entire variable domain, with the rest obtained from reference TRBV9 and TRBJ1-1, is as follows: DSGVTQTPKHLITATGQRVTLRCSPRSGDLSVYWYQQSLDQGLQFLIQYYNGEERAKGNILERFSAQQFPDLHSELNLSSLELGDSALYFCASSGQGGTGGTNTEAFFGQGTRLTVV.

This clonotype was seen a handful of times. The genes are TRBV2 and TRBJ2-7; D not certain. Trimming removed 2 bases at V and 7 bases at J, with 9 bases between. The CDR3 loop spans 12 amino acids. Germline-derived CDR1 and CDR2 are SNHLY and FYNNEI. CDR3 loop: CASSESVWEQYF. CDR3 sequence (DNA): TGTGCCAGCAGTGAATCTGTGTGGGAGCAGTACTTC.

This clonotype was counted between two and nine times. CDR3 nucleotides: TGCGCCAGCAGCTTGGCAGTGCCTTGGAAGATCTACGAGCAGTACTTC. Translating it yields CASSLAVPWKIYEQYF. The V and J genes are TRBV5-1 and TRBJ2-7; no clear D. The ends were cut back, 0 bases at V and 3 bases at J, with 16 bases in the middle. Germline V gene sequence: CDR1 SGHRS, CDR2 YFSETQ. This CDR3 region has 16 residues.

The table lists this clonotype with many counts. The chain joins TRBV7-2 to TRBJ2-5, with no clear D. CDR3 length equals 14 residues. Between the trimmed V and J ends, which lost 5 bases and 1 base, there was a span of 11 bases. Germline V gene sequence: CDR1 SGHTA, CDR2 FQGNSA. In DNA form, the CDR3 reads TGTGCCAGCAGCCCATCCCTGACCCAAGAGACCCAGTACTTC. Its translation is CASSPSLTQETQYF. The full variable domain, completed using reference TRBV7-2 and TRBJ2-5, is GAGVSQSPSNKVTEKGKDVELRCDPISGHTALYWYRQSLGQGLEFLIYFQGNSAPDKSGLPSDRFSAERTGGSVSTLTIQRTQQEDSAVYLCASSPSLTQETQYFGPGTRLLVL.

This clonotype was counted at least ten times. CDR3 loop: CASSARREYQPQHF. CDR3 DNA: TGTGCCAGCAGTGCCCGTCGGGAATATCAGCCCCAGCATTTT. The V and J genes are TRBV27 and TRBJ1-5; D not certain. Trimming took 5 bases from V and 5 from J, leaving 13 bases between them. This CDR3 comprises 14 residues. CDR1 MNHEY and CDR2 SMNVEV come from the germline V gene (reference sequence).